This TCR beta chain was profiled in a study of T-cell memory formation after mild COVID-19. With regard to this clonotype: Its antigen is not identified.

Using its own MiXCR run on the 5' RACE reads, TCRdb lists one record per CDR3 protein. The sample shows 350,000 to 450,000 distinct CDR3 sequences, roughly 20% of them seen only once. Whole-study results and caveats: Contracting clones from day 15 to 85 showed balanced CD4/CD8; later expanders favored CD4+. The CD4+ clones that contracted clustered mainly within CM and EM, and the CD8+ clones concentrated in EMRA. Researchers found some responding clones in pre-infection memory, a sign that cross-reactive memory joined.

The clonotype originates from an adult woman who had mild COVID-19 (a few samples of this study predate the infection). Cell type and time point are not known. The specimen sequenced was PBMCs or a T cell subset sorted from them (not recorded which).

This CDR3 reads CSAGTGRETQYF. The CDR3 DNA sequence: TGCAGCGCCGGTACAGGGAGAGAGACCCAGTACTTC. V and J are TRBV29-1 and TRBJ2-5; perhaps TRBD1 as D (6 bases). The germline CDR1 and CDR2 sequences are SQVTM and ANQGSEA. The length of the CDR3 is 12 residues. V was trimmed by 7 bases and J by 4 bases, leaving 13 bases between them.